The T cell receptor beta chain under discussion was sequenced for a study of cytomegalovirus exposure and HLA in healthy donors. Study-wide context: Roughly 85 million unique TCRs from HLA-typed donors made up an early data release.

The ends lost 4 bases at V and 2 bases at J; junction bases unmatched: 1. The CDR3 loop spans 14 amino acids. Germline V gives CDR1 LNHDA, CDR2 SQIVND (reference sequence). The PCR had 60 Vbeta and 13 Jbeta primers. The assay was immunoSEQ multiplex PCR, and TCRdb's table has in-frame clones only and misses some. The sample includes over 150,000 clones, around 74% of them seen just once. Sequences were obtained from PBMCs. The clonotype was recovered from a male donor in good health and CMV-seronegative. J is TRBJ1-5 and V is TRBV19, with 8 bases identical to TRBD1. The CDR3 DNA follows: TGTGCCAGTAGTACGACAGGGGGCAATCAGCCCCAGCATTTT. Translating it yields CASSTTGGNQPQHF.